This T cell receptor beta chain was identified during a study of CD8+ T cells in alopecia areata. Overall study: Skin grafts from roughly 6-12-month-old C3H/HeJ donors with spontaneous alopecia were placed on approximately 7-11-week-old female C3H/HeJ mice. Overall study findings and caveats: Clarity of TCR sharing across patients fell short of that in mice, possibly HLA-related. The study found higher clonality in lesional than normal scalp, especially in alopecia totalis/universalis. Normal-skin resident alphabeta T cells also appear among scalp sample sequences.

In regard to this clone: The antigen is unknown. The germline and genes are mouse ones. The sequenced fragment ends 4 residues before the CDR3 boundary, so the rest is inferred from the germline J gene.

Extracted RNA was reverse transcribed into cDNA, the sequencing template. Clones were sequenced by immunoSEQ multiplex PCR, and TCRdb holds only the in-frame ones, with some missing. The sample includes approximately 110,000 clones, none of them occurring once. With 2 bases removed from V and 2 bases from J, the gap between germline ends came to 8 bases. The CDR3 contains 13 residues. Looked up from germline, CDR1 is SGHSN and CDR2 is HYEKVE. This sequence was found in a C3H/HeJ mouse with alopecia areata. The mice in this strain carry MHC haplotype H2-k. Sequencing was done on a sample of lesional skin. This chain connects TRBV12-1 to TRBJ1-2; D is perhaps TRBD1 (6 bases). The chain's CDR3 is CASSQGHNSDYTF. The DNA read from the CDR3 is TGTGCCAGCTCTCAGGGACATAACTCC.